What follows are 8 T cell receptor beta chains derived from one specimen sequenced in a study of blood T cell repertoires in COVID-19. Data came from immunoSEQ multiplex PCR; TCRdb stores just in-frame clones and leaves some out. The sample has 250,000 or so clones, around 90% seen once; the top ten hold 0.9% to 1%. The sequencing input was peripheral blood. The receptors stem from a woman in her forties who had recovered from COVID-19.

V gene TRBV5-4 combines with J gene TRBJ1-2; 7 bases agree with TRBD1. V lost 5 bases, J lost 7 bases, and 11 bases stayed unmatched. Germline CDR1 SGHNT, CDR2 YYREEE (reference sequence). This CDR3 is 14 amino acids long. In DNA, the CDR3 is TGTGCCAGCAGGGGGGACAGCCGCTATGTTGGCTACACCTTC. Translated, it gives CASRGDSRYVGYTF.

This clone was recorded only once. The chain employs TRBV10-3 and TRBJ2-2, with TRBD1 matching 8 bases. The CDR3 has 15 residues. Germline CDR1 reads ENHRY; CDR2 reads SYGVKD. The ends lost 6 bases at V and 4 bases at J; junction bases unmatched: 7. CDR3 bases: TGTGCCATCAGGACGGACAGGGTGAGCACCGGGGAGCTGTTTTTT. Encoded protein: CAIRTDRVSTGELFF.

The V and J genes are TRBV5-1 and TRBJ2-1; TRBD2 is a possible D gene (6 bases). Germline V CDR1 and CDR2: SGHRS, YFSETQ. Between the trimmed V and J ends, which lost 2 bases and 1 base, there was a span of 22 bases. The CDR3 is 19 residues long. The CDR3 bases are TGCGCCAGCAGCTTAAAACTACCGGGACTCGGAACGTCCTACAATGAGCAGTTCTTC. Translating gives CASSLKLPGLGTSYNEQFF.

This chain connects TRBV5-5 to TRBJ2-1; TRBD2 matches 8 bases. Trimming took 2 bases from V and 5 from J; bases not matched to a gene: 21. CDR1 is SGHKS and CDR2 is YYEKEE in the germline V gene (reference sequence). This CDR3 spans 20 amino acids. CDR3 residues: CASSLYPAGGAGGRDNEQFF. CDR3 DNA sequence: TGTGCCAGCAGCTTATATCCCGCGGGGGGCGCGGGAGGCCGGGACAATGAGCAGTTCTTC.

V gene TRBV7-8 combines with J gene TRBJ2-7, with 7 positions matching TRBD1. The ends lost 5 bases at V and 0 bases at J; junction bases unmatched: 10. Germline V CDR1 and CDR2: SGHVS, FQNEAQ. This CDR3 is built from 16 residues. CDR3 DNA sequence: TGTGCCAGCAGCACCCCGGGGACAGAGCCCTCCTACGAGCAGTACTTC. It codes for CASSTPGTEPSYEQYF.

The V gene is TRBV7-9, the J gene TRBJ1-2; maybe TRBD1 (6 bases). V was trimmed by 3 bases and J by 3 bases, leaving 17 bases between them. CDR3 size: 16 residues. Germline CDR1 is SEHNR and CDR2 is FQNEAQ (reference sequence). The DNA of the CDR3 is TGTGCCAGCAGCTTCGACAGGAGGTGGACGGACTATGGCTACACCTTC. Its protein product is CASSFDRRWTDYGYTF.

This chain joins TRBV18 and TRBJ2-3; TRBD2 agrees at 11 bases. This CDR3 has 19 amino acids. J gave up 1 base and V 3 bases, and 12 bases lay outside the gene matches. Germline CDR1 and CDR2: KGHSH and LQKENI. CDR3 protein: CASSPTALAGGPGTDTQYF. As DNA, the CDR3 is TGTGCCAGCTCACCCACCGCATTAGCGGGAGGGCCCGGCACAGATACGCAGTATTTT. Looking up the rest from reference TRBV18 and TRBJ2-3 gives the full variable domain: NAGVMQNPRHLVRRRGQEARLRCSPMKGHSHVYWYRQLPEEGLKFMVYLQKENIIDESGMPKERFSAEFPKEGPSILRIQQVVRGDSAAYFCASSPTALAGGPGTDTQYFGPGTRLTVL.

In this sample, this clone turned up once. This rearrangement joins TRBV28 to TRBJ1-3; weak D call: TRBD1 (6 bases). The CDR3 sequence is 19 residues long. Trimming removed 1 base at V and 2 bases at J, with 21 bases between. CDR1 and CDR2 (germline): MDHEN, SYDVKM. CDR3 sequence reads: CASSLSTLQTGLTGNTIYF. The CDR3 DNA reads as TGTGCCAGCAGTTTATCTACCCTTCAGACAGGTTTGACTGGAAACACCATATATTTT.